This entry describes one T cell receptor (beta chain). The data originate from a study of blood T cell repertoires in COVID-19. Study details: Samples of COVID-19 (acute and convalescent) were obtained from the United States, Italy and Spain. T cells, B-cell-depleted T cells, or PBMCs supplied cDNA or gDNA.

Original handling: From reference gene primer amplification, estimates of nucleated cell counts were derived. Repertoires were generated with immunoSEQ multiplex PCR, while TCRdb's copy carries only in-frame clones and drops some. V, J and clone size derive from that table, while D and trimming were established from the DNA sequence. This table holds over 60,000 clones, around 76% found once. This CDR3 comprises 15 residues. From germline, CDR1 is MNHEY and CDR2 SVGEGT. V was cut by 5 bases and J by 0 bases, with 11 bases left in between. The TCR originated in a woman over 75 with acute or convalescent COVID-19. The sample consisted of peripheral blood. The chain has TRBV6-2 or TRBV6-3 and TRBJ1-3; D is unresolved. The CDR3 spells CASSRWLRSGNTIYF. In DNA form, the CDR3 reads TGTGCCAGCAGTCGGTGGTTGCGCTCTGGAAACACCATATATTTT.